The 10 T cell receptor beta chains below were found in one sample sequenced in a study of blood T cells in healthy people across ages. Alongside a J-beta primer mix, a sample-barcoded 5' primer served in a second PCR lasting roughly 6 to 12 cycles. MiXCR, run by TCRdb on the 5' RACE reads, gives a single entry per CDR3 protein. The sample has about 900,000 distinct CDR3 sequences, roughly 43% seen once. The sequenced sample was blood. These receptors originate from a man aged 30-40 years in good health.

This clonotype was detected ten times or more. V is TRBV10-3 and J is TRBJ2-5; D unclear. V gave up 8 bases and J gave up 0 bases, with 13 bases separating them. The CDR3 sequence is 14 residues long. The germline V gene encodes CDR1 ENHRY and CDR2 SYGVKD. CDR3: CAIVRYPYQETQYF. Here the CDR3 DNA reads TGTGCCATCGTCAGATACCCGTACCAAGAGACCCAGTACTTC.

In nucleotides, the CDR3 is TGTGCCAGCAGCTCACTCGACAGAGCGACAGCGGATACGCAGTATTTT. It specifies CASSSLDRATADTQYF. The J gene is TRBJ2-3, the V gene TRBV11-1; perhaps TRBD1 as D (5 bases). In germline, CDR1 is SGHAT, CDR2 FQDESV (reference sequence). This CDR3 region has 16 residues. Trimming cost V 4 bases and J 6 bases, with 20 bases left between them.

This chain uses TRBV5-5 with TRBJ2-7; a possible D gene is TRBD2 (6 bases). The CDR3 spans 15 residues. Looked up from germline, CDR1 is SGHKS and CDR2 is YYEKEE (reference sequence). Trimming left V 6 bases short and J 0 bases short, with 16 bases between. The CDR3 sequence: CASNTPGTGSYEQYF. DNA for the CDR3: TGTGCCAGCAATACGCCCGGGACTGGCTCCTACGAGCAGTACTTC.

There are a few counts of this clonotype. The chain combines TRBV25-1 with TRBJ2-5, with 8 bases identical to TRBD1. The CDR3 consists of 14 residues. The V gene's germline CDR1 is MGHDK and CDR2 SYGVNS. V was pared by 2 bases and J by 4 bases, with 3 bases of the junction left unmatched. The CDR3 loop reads CASSELDRGETQYF. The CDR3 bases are TGTGCCAGCAGTGAACTCGACAGGGGAGAGACCCAGTACTTC.

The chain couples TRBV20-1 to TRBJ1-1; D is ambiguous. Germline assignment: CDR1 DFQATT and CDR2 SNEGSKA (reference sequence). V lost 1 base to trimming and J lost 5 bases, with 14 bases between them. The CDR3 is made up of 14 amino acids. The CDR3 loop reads CSARGDLAGTEAFF. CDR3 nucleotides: TGCAGTGCTAGAGGTGACTTGGCGGGTACTGAAGCTTTCTTT.

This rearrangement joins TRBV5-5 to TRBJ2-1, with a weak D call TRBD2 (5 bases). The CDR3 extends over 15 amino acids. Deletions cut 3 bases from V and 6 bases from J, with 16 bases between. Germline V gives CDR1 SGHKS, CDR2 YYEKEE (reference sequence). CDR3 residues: CASSSYGVGVNEQFF. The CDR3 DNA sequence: TGTGCCAGCAGCTCCTATGGGGTGGGAGTCAATGAGCAGTTCTTC.

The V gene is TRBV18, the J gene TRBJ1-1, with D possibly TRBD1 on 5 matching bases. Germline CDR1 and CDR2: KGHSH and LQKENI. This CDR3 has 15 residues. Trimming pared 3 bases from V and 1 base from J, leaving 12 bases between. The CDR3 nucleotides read TGTGCCAGCTCACCTAGGGACGGGGGGAACACTGAAGCTTTCTTT. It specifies CASSPRDGGNTEAFF.

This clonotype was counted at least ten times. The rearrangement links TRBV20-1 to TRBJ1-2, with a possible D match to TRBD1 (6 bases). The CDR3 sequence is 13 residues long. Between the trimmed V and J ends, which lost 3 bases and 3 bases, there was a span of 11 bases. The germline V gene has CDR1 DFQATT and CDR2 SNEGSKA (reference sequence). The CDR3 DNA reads TGCAGTGCTAGCGGGGGGCAGGACTATGGCTACACCTTC. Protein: CSASGGQDYGYTF.

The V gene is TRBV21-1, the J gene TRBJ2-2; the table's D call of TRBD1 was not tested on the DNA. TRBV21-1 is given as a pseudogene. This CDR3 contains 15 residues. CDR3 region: CASSKPTGGTGELFF. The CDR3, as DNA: TGTGCCAGCAGCAAGCCGACAGGGGGAACCGGGGAGCTGTTTTTT.

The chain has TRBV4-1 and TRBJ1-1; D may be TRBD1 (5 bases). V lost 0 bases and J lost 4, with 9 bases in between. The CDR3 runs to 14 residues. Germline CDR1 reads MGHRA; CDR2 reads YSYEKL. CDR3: CASSQDRGATEAFF. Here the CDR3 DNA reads TGCGCCAGCAGCCAAGATAGAGGGGCCACTGAAGCTTTCTTT.